These T cell receptor beta chains were read from a single sample in a study of T-cell memory formation after mild COVID-19. TCRdb analysed the 5' RACE reads with MiXCR anew, one entry per CDR3 protein. The data show over 120,000 distinct CDR3 sequences, with 20% to 25% seen just once and around a quarter held by the top ten. The sample was PBMCs or a T cell subset sorted from them (not recorded which). Receptor source: an adult woman who had mild COVID-19 (a few samples of this study predate the infection). Cell type and time point are not known. Both conserved end residues are part of each CDR3. A D gene is named only where the DNA matches it firmly. Size values are once, few and many counts, or a class for expanded clones, and some rows have none.

TRBJ2-1,TRBV20-1,TRBD2,NA,TGCAGTGCTAGAGACCGTTTAGCGGGGGACTACAATGAGCAGTTCTTC,CSARDRLAGDYNEQFF
TRBJ1-4,TRBV2,TRBD1,NA,TGTGCCATCGACAGGGAATCGGCGGGTAATGAAAAACTGTTTTTT,CAIDRESAGNEKLFF
TRBJ1-1,TRBV15,NA,NA,TGTGCCACCAGCAACGGTTTTGAAGCTTTCTTT,CATSNGFEAFF
TRBJ2-3,TRBV30,TRBD1,many,TGTGCCTGGATAAGGACAGGGGGCACGACTACAGATACGCAGTATTTT,CAWIRTGGTTTDTQYF
TRBJ2-3,TRBV20-1,TRBD2,NA,TGCAGTGCGGAACTAGCGGAACGCACAGATACGCAGTATTTT,CSAELAERTDTQYF
TRBJ2-3,TRBV5-5,NA,once,TGTGCCAGCAGCCCCCCCGGTGGGGCCCCTCGGGCAGATACGCAGTATTTT,CASSPPGGAPRADTQYF
TRBJ2-3,TRBV6-1,TRBD2,few,TGTGCCAGCGGCGCTAGCGGGGGGCCGGATACGCAGTATTTT,CASGASGGPDTQYF
TRBJ2-7,TRBV12-3/TRBV12-4,TRBD1,NA,TGTGCCAGCAGTCCCTCGACAGGGTTCGACGAGCAGTACTTC,CASSPSTGFDEQYF
TRBJ2-1,TRBV12-3/TRBV12-4,NA,NA,TGTGCCAGCAGCCCCGGCCCTGGCTTTCTCAATGAGCAGTTCTTC,CASSPGPGFLNEQFF
TRBJ2-3,TRBV4-2,NA,NA,TGTGCCAGCAGCCAAGATATAGACCCTCAGGGAGATACGCAGTATTTT,CASSQDIDPQGDTQYF
TRBJ2-3,TRBV7-2,TRBD1,NA,TGTGCCAGCAGCGTACACAGGGGCGCCCCCACAGATACGCAGTATTTT,CASSVHRGAPTDTQYF
TRBJ1-1,TRBV7-8,NA,NA,TGTGCCAGCAGCTTTAGGACAGACGAAGCTTTCTTT,CASSFRTDEAFF
TRBJ2-3,TRBV20-1,TRBD2,few,TGCAGTGCTAGAGATTACGTGGCGGGGGTCTCCGCAGATACGCAGTATTTT,CSARDYVAGVSADTQYF
TRBJ2-5,TRBV5-5,TRBD1,few,TGTGCCAGCACAGACAGGGTTTGGGAGACCCAGTACTTC,CASTDRVWETQYF
TRBJ1-1,TRBV25-1,NA,NA,TGTGCCAGCAGTACTACGAACACTGAAGCTTTCTTT,CASSTTNTEAFF
TRBJ2-1,TRBV5-1,NA,few,TGCGCCAGCAGCCCCGCCTTGGGAGCGGTTAGGGAGTTCTTC,CASSPALGAVREFF
TRBJ2-7,TRBV12-3/TRBV12-4,NA,NA,TGTGCCAGCAGTTTGGGTCTAGTCAGCTCCTACGAGCAGTACTTC,CASSLGLVSSYEQYF